The sequence of this T cell receptor (beta chain) was determined in a study of blood T cell repertoires in COVID-19. Study in general: Italy, Spain and the United States were the sources of the convalescent and acute COVID-19 samples. T cells, B-cell-depleted T cells, or PBMCs provided the cDNA or gDNA that served as material.

Study processing details: Reference gene primer amplification gave estimated nucleated cell counts. Generated by immunoSEQ multiplex PCR, the TCRdb table keeps only in-frame clones and is missing some. V and J calls and clone size are given by that table; D and trimming were obtained from the DNA. The table shows 85,000 to 130,000 clones, with roughly 90% occurring only once. This CDR3 spans 17 amino acids. In germline, CDR1 is SNHLY, CDR2 FYNNEI. V dropped 4 bases and J dropped 0; count of bases not matched to a gene: 7. The chain couples TRBV2 to TRBJ2-2; 8 bases are shared with TRBD2. The sample comprised peripheral blood. This sequence originates from a man aged 60 to 69 with acute or convalescent COVID-19. Written as DNA, the CDR3 is TGTGCCAGCAGTGGGCTAGCGGGCGCATCGAACACCGGGGAGCTGTTTTTT. It encodes CASSGLAGASNTGELFF. The entire variable domain, with the rest obtained from reference TRBV2 and TRBJ2-2, is as follows: EPEVTQTPSHQVTQMGQEVILRCVPISNHLYFYWYRQILGQKVEFLVSFYNNEISEKSEIFDDQFSVERPDGSNFTLKIRSTKLEDSAMYFCASSGLAGASNTGELFFGEGSRLTVL.